A selection of T cell receptor beta chains follows, all from one sample in a study of CD8 T cells in ankylosing spondylitis. TCRdb redid the calling of the 5' RACE reads with MiXCR, one entry per CDR3 protein. The repertoire holds roughly 120,000 distinct CDR3 sequences, with roughly an eighth as singletons. The sequencing sample was made of blood, either unsorted or a sorted T cell fraction (not recorded which). These receptors came from a female donor with ankylosing spondylitis or in good health (not recorded which). CDR3s include the opening cysteine and the closing phenylalanine or tryptophan. A D gene is named only where the DNA matches it firmly. Clone sizes are given selectively: once, few, many, or a class where the clone is expanded.

j_call v_call d_call clone_size cdr3_aa cdr3_nt
TRBJ2-3 TRBV20-1 NA once CSARVGGSTDTQYF TGCAGTGCTAGAGTCGGGGGAAGCACAGATACGCAGTATTTT
TRBJ2-1 TRBV19 TRBD2 few CASRVKTSGVNEQFF TGTGCCAGTAGGGTGAAAACTAGCGGGGTCAATGAGCAGTTCTTC
TRBJ2-3 TRBV7-3 NA many CASSSDPGAATSTDTQYF TGTGCCAGCAGCTCCGATCCGGGTGCCGCCACTAGCACAGATACGCAGTATTTT
TRBJ1-5 TRBV5-1 NA NA CASRHGQSNQPQHF TGCGCCAGCAGGCACGGACAGAGCAATCAGCCCCAGCATTTT
TRBJ2-2 TRBV29-1 NA many CSVEAKYGTGELFF TGCAGCGTTGAAGCCAAGTATGGCACCGGGGAGCTGTTTTTT
TRBJ2-5 TRBV12-3/TRBV12-4 NA few CASSTLGTQYF TGTGCCAGCAGCACCCTTGGGACCCAGTACTTC
TRBJ2-1 TRBV15 TRBD2 NA CATSNLGLAGVEQFF TGTGCCACCAGCAACCTGGGACTAGCGGGAGTTGAGCAGTTCTTC
TRBJ2-7 TRBV7-3 NA NA CASSLNAGAGEQYF TGTGCCAGCAGCTTAAACGCGGGGGCAGGCGAGCAGTACTTC
TRBJ1-2 TRBV28 NA NA CASIQSGDGYTF TGTGCCAGCATCCAATCAGGGGATGGCTACACCTTC
TRBJ2-5 TRBV20-1 TRBD1 few CSAKSGTGGETQYF TGCAGTGCAAAGTCCGGGACAGGGGGAGAGACCCAGTACTTC
TRBJ2-3 TRBV7-8 TRBD2 many CASSLGGLAGGRDTQYF TGTGCCAGCAGCTTAGGGGGACTAGCGGGGGGGCGAGATACGCAGTATTTT
TRBJ1-1 TRBV6-1 NA many CASTGQTNTEAFF TGTGCCAGTACCGGACAGACCAACACTGAAGCTTTCTTT
TRBJ2-7 TRBV6-4 TRBD1 many CASILQCRDRVFYEQYF TGTGCCAGCATTCTACAATGCCGGGACAGGGTTTTCTACGAGCAGTACTTC
TRBJ2-1 TRBV2 TRBD2 once CASSERGSPPGTSLYNEQFF TGTGCCAGCAGTGAAAGGGGTTCCCCTCCCGGGACTAGCCTTTACAATGAGCAGTTCTTC
TRBJ2-2 TRBV12-3/TRBV12-4 NA few CASSPGVSGLTGELFF TGTGCCAGCAGTCCGGGTGTTAGCGGACTCACCGGGGAGCTGTTTTTT
TRBJ2-3 TRBV6-5 NA many CASRRTDTQYF TGTGCCAGCAGGCGCACAGATACGCAGTATTTT
TRBJ1-1 TRBV7-9 NA many CASSKAGTQNTEAFF TGTGCCAGCAGCAAAGCCGGGACACAGAACACTGAAGCTTTCTTT
TRBJ1-6 TRBV5-1 NA many CASSGGLNNSPLHF TGCGCCAGCAGCGGGGGCCTCAACAATTCACCCCTCCACTTT
TRBJ1-1 TRBV28 TRBD1 NA CASSLPTGEKSKAFF TGTGCCAGCAGTCTGCCGACAGGGGAAAAGTCTAAAGCTTTCTTT
TRBJ2-1 TRBV6-1 NA many CASSRGATKYNEQFF TGTGCCAGCAGCCGGGGGGCTACAAAGTACAATGAGCAGTTCTTC
TRBJ2-1 TRBV10-3 NA NA CASGDLYNEQFF TGTGCCAGCGGGGACTTGTACAATGAGCAGTTCTTC
TRBJ2-7 TRBV28 TRBD1 few CASSEPGQPSSYEQYF TGTGCCAGCAGTGAACCGGGACAGCCGAGCTCCTACGAGCAGTACTTC
TRBJ2-7 TRBV18 NA few CASSPTGSYEQYF TGTGCCAGCTCACCGACGGGCTCCTACGAGCAGTACTTC
TRBJ1-1 TRBV7-9 TRBD1 once CASSSGQGVPEAFF TGTGCCAGCAGCTCGGGACAGGGAGTCCCTGAAGCTTTCTTT
TRBJ2-3 TRBV7-8 NA many CASTYVGTSTDTQYF TGTGCCAGCACCTACGTGGGCACCTCCACAGATACGCAGTATTTT
TRBJ2-1 TRBV28 TRBD2 many CASSSLAAYNEQFF TGTGCCAGCAGTTCCCTAGCGGCCTACAATGAGCAGTTCTTC
TRBJ2-7 TRBV4-1 NA many CASSLGRTTYEQYF TGCGCCAGCAGCCTTGGACGGACAACCTACGAGCAGTACTTC